The sequence of this T cell receptor beta chain was determined in a study of blood T cell repertoires in COVID-19. The overall study: Samples of COVID-19 (acute and convalescent) were obtained from the United States, Italy and Spain. From T cells, B-cell-depleted T cells, or PBMCs came the material, which was cDNA or gDNA.

In the authors' workflow: How many nucleated cells were present was estimated from reference gene primer amplification. The assay was immunoSEQ multiplex PCR, and TCRdb's table has in-frame clones only and misses some. The V and J calls and the clone size are those of that table, but D and trimming were determined from the DNA. There are about 73,000 clones in the sample; approximately 88% occur only once, and around 2.3% lies in the top ten. Only one count was recorded for this clone. The CDR3 has 18 amino acids. V lost 2 bases, J lost 3 bases, and 12 bases stayed unmatched. Germline loops: CDR1 MNHEY, CDR2 SVGEGT.

The TCR originated in a man older than 75 with active or convalescent COVID-19. The chain uses TRBV6-2 or TRBV6-3 and TRBJ1-1, with 10 bases aligning to TRBD1. Sequencing input: peripheral blood. The CDR3 DNA reads TGTGCCAGCAGTTACGTCACCGGGACAGGGGTTTTGGACACTGAAGCTTTCTTT. This codes for CASSYVTGTGVLDTEAFF.